Listed below are T cell receptor beta chains from one sample, sequenced in a study of human T cells and chemical hapten exposure. From the RACE reads, TCRdb called clonotypes with MiXCR, one entry per CDR3 protein. The repertoire holds approximately 92,000 distinct CDR3 sequences, about an eighth seen once, with approximately 3.4% in the top ten. The sample consisted of whole blood, taken in connection with sensitization to the hapten diphenylcyclopropenone (DPC). These receptors originate from a middle-aged woman with alopecia areata. Some clones in this sample may be carry-over from other donors' samples. CDR3s include the opening cysteine and the closing phenylalanine or tryptophan. The D gene is left open where the match is weak. Size tells how often a clone was seen (once, few, many) or the class of an expanded clone, and some rows leave it out.

TRBV7-9,TRBJ1-2,few,-,TGTGCCAGCAGCTTGACGCCCGGACGAGGCGGCTACACCTTC,CASSLTPGRGGYTF
TRBV6-5,TRBJ1-2,many,-,TGTGCCAGCATTGACTCACGCTATGGCTACACCTTC,CASIDSRYGYTF
TRBV7-3,TRBJ1-5,many,-,TGTGCCAGCAGCCTCCACCGGGATCAGCCCCAGCATTTT,CASSLHRDQPQHF
TRBV12-3/TRBV12-4,TRBJ1-1,-,TRBD1,TGTGCCAGCACCGTTACAGGGGGCGACGGTGAAGCTTTCTTT,CASTVTGGDGEAFF
TRBV20-1,TRBJ2-1,-,-,TGCAGTGCCCAGGCAGCACGGGTCAATGAGCAGTTCTTC,CSAQAARVNEQFF
TRBV20-1,TRBJ1-2,few,-,TGCAGTGCTCCAGCCAGGGGATTCAGTGGCTACACCTTC,CSAPARGFSGYTF
TRBV7-8,TRBJ1-1,many,-,TGTGCCAGCAGCTTAAGGGACGGGGGACTGAACACTGAAGCTTTCTTT,CASSLRDGGLNTEAFF
TRBV7-2,TRBJ2-1,few,-,TGTGCCAGCAGCTTAGTGTGGGCCGGTGAGCAGTTCTTC,CASSLVWAGEQFF
TRBV7-9,TRBJ2-1,many,TRBD2,TGTGCCAGCAGCTTACAGTCGGGAGGAGACTTACAGTTCTTC,CASSLQSGGDLQFF
TRBV11-2,TRBJ2-3,few,TRBD2,TGTGCCAGCAGCCTCAGACTAGCCCCGGCAGATACGCAGTATTTT,CASSLRLAPADTQYF
TRBV27,TRBJ1-2,-,TRBD1,TGTGCCAGCAGTCCGAGCCTCAGGGGGCGCAGCTATGGCTACACCTTC,CASSPSLRGRSYGYTF
TRBV6-2/TRBV6-3,TRBJ2-1,many,-,TGTGCCACCTCCTTAAAGCCGGTGGCCTACAATGAGCAGTTCTTC,CATSLKPVAYNEQFF
TRBV7-2,TRBJ2-3,many,-,TGTGCCAGCAGCTCCGTTTTCAGCGCAGATACGCAGTATTTT,CASSSVFSADTQYF
TRBV12-3/TRBV12-4,TRBJ2-4,many,-,TGTGCCAGCAGTTTAGGGCCTCCGCAGGTCGCAAACATTCAGTACTTC,CASSLGPPQVANIQYF
TRBV6-2/TRBV6-3,TRBJ1-5,-,-,TGTGCCAGCAGCTTGGACAGTGCCAATCAGCCCCAGCATTTT,CASSLDSANQPQHF
TRBV6-2/TRBV6-3,TRBJ1-2,many,-,TGTGCCAGCAGTTACTCGACAGTCTATGGCTACACCTTC,CASSYSTVYGYTF
TRBV10-1,TRBJ1-5,many,-,TGCGCCAGCAGTGAGTCCGAACGGCCCCAGCATTTT,CASSESERPQHF
TRBV7-2,TRBJ2-3,-,TRBD1,TGTGCCAGCAACCGTCGGTCAGGGGGCTTGGCAGATACGCAGTATTTT,CASNRRSGGLADTQYF
TRBV7-8,TRBJ2-4,many,TRBD1,TGTGCCAGCAGCACCGAGACAGGGTCCAAAAACATTCAGTACTTC,CASSTETGSKNIQYF
TRBV6-1,TRBJ2-5,-,-,TGTGCCAGCAGTGAAGGTCTAGGCGGGGAGACCCAGTACTTC,CASSEGLGGETQYF
TRBV4-1,TRBJ2-2,few,-,TGCGCCAGCAGCCAAGAACTTCACGGGGAGCTGTTTTTT,CASSQELHGELFF
TRBV11-3,TRBJ2-5,many,-,TGTGCCAGCAGCTTAGCGGCTAGAGAGACCCAGTACTTC,CASSLAARETQYF
TRBV7-3,TRBJ2-2,few,-,TGTGCCAGCAGCGCCGGGACAACGCCGAACACCGGGGAGCTGTTTTTT,CASSAGTTPNTGELFF
TRBV5-1,TRBJ2-7,few,TRBD2,TGCGCCAGCACACCTCTAGCGGGAGGGTACGAGCAGTACTTC,CASTPLAGGYEQYF
TRBV27,TRBJ2-2,few,-,TGTGCCAGCAGCCTCAGGGCCCTAGGGACCGGGGAGCTGTTTTTT,CASSLRALGTGELFF
TRBV7-9,TRBJ1-4,-,-,TGTGCCAGCAGCTTAGCCGGGAATGAAAAACTGTTTTTT,CASSLAGNEKLFF
TRBV7-9,TRBJ2-7,-,-,TGTGCCAGCAGCTTAGCACAGGGCTCCGAGCAGTACTTC,CASSLAQGSEQYF
TRBV18,TRBJ2-7,few,-,TGTGCCAGCTCACTAGGTCCTGAATCCTACGAGCAGTACTTC,CASSLGPESYEQYF
TRBV2,TRBJ1-6,many,-,TGTGCCAGCACGGGCTGGGGTAGTTCACCCCTCCACTTT,CASTGWGSSPLHF
TRBV7-2,TRBJ2-1,many,TRBD2,TGTGCCAGCAGCACGACTAGCGGGAGTGGGTATGAGCAGTTCTTC,CASSTTSGSGYEQFF
TRBV6-6,TRBJ2-4,many,TRBD1,TGTGCCAGCAGTTACTCGACGCGGGACAGGCTAGCCAAAAACATTCAGTACTTC,CASSYSTRDRLAKNIQYF